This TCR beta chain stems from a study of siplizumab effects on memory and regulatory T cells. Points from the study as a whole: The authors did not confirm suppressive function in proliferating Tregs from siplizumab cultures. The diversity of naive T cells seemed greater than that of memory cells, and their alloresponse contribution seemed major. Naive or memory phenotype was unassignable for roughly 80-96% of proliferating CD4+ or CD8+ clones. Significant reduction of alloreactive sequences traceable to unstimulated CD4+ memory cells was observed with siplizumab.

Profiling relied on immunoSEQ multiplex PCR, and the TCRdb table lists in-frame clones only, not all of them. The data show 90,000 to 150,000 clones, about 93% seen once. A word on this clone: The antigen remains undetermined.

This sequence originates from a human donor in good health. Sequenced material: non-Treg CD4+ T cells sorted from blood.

The CDR3 bases are TGTGCCAGCGGCCCTGGACGAGGGAGGGATGAGCAGTTCTTC. Its translation is CASGPGRGRDEQFF. J is TRBJ2-1 and V is TRBV7-3, with 7 bases identical to TRBD2. Germline loops: CDR1 SGHTA, CDR2 FQGTGA. V shed 8 bases, J shed 8 bases, and the junction held 12 bases outside the gene matches. This CDR3 has 14 amino acids.